One sample yielded the 18 T cell receptor beta chains listed below, sequenced in a study of T cell responses to AZD1222 COVID-19 vaccine. Sequenced by immunoSEQ multiplex PCR; TCRdb stores in-frame clones only, minus some. The repertoire holds 130,000 or so clones, with 93% as singletons. This sample comprised peripheral blood, obtained on day 0 of AZD1222 vaccination. The receptors shown here come from an adult in good health.

The V call is TRBV6-5, the J call TRBJ1-5; D not certain. Germline values: CDR1 MNHEY, CDR2 SVGAGI. Between the trimmed V and J ends, which lost 4 bases and 5 bases, there was a span of 6 bases. This CDR3 comprises 12 residues. The DNA of the CDR3 is TGTGCCAGCAGTTTCCCTGATCAGCCCCAGCATTTT. Its translation is CASSFPDQPQHF.

The gene calls are TRBV5-4 and TRBJ2-7; 7 bases fit TRBD1. Germline V lookup: CDR1 SGHNT, CDR2 YYREEE (reference sequence). This CDR3 is 13 amino acids long. Losses at the gene ends were 2 bases for V and 6 bases for J; bases not matched to a gene: 5. The CDR3 is CASSFDRASEQYF. The CDR3 coding sequence is TGTGCCAGCAGCTTTGACAGGGCCAGCGAGCAGTACTTC. The full variable domain, rest sourced from reference TRBV5-4 and TRBJ2-7, is ETGVTQSPTHLIKTRGQQVTLRCSSQSGHNTVSWYQQALGQGPQFIFQYYREEENGRGNFPPRFSGLQFPNYSSELNVNALELDDSALYLCASSFDRASEQYFGPGTRLTVT.

This clone was recorded a few times. The chain combines TRBV18 with TRBJ2-2; D not certain. V was cut by 3 bases and J by 6 bases, with 14 bases left in between. The CDR3 loop spans 15 amino acids. CDR1 and CDR2 from the germline V gene are KGHSH and LQKENI. CDR3 in amino acids: CASSPRQYKPGELFF. The CDR3 bases are TGTGCCAGCTCACCGCGGCAGTACAAACCCGGGGAGCTGTTTTTT.

CDR3: CASSVTSGRTGTGELFF. The CDR3 nucleotides are TGTGCCAGCAGTGTAACTAGCGGGAGGACCGGCACCGGGGAGCTGTTTTTT. The V and J genes are TRBV25-1 and TRBJ2-2; 12 nucleotides match TRBD2. Germline CDR1 is MGHDK and CDR2 is SYGVNS. This CDR3 spans 17 amino acids. The ends lost 4 bases at V and 4 bases at J; junction bases unmatched: 7.

The rearrangement joins TRBV6-2 or TRBV6-3 to TRBJ2-7; perhaps TRBD2 as D (5 bases). The CDR3 runs 15 residues. V lost 6 bases, J lost 2 bases, and 17 bases lay in between. Looked up from germline, CDR1 is MNHEY and CDR2 is SVGEGT. This chain's CDR3 is CASSRSSGRAYEQYF. CDR3 DNA: TGTGCCAGCAGCAGATCCAGCGGAAGAGCCTACGAGCAGTACTTC.

The V and J genes are TRBV27 and TRBJ1-2, with TRBD1 matching 7 bases. Germline CDR1 and CDR2: MNHEY and SMNVEV (reference sequence). The CDR3 is 15 amino acids. V trimming: 5 bases; J trimming: 5 bases; junction bases outside the gene matches: 11. In nucleotides, the CDR3 is TGTGCCAGCAGTGGTCGACAGGGAGGGGGATATGGCTACACCTTC. As protein: CASSGRQGGGYGYTF.

The chain uses TRBV6-6 and TRBJ1-1, with D possibly being TRBD1 (5 bases). V was cut by 2 bases and J by 1 base, with 11 bases left in between. The CDR3 is 15 amino acids. CDR1 is MNHNY, CDR2 SVGAGI, per germline (reference sequence). The CDR3 nucleotides read TGTGCCAGCAGTTACATTGGGACGAGGAACACTGAAGCTTTCTTT. Residues: CASSYIGTRNTEAFF.

Only one count was recorded for this clone. The chain uses TRBV5-1 and TRBJ2-5; 10 bases are a match to TRBD2. With V trimmed by 2 bases and J by 4 bases, 8 bases remained unmatched. CDR1 is SGHRS and CDR2 is YFSETQ in the germline V gene. The CDR3 length is 16 residues. DNA of the CDR3: TGCGCCAGCAGCTTATCGCCAGCGGGGGGGCGAGAGACCCAGTACTTC. Protein sequence: CASSLSPAGGRETQYF.

The chain is built from TRBV11-2 and TRBJ1-5; possible D gene TRBD1, 5 bases. V was trimmed by 3 bases and J by 2 bases, leaving 8 bases between them. The CDR3 spans 14 residues. Germline V gene data show CDR1 as SGHAT and CDR2 as FQNNGV. The CDR3 region is CASSLGVGNQPQHF. In DNA form, the CDR3 reads TGTGCCAGCAGCTTGGGGGTGGGCAATCAGCCCCAGCATTTT. The complete variable domain, with remaining parts taken from reference TRBV11-2 and TRBJ1-5, reads EAGVAQSPRYKIIEKRQSVAFWCNPISGHATLYWYQQILGQGPKLLIQFQNNGVVDDSQLPKDRFSAERLKGVDSTLKIQPAKLEDSAVYLCASSLGVGNQPQHFGDGTRLSIL.

The V gene is TRBV7-6, the J gene TRBJ1-6; D is perhaps TRBD1 (6 bases). V gave up 5 bases and J gave up 4 bases, with 12 bases separating them. The CDR3 spans 15 residues. CDR1 and CDR2 (germline): SGHVS, FNYEAQ. CDR3: CASSGATGYNSPLHF. The CDR3 DNA is TGTGCCAGCAGCGGGGCAACAGGGTATAATTCACCCCTCCACTTT.

The chain combines TRBV27 with TRBJ2-1, with D hard to call. This CDR3 contains 16 residues. V shed 3 bases and J shed 0 bases, with 12 bases lying between them. Germline lookup yields CDR1 MNHEY and CDR2 SMNVEV (reference sequence). For the CDR3, the DNA is TGTGCCAGCAGTTTCCGCCAGTCTAACTCCTACAATGAGCAGTTCTTC. It encodes CASSFRQSNSYNEQFF.

The chain employs TRBV5-1 and TRBJ2-7; TRBD2 might be the D (5 bases). Trimming took 5 bases from V and 5 from J, leaving 11 bases between them. The CDR3 loop spans 12 amino acids. Looked up from germline, CDR1 is SGHRS and CDR2 is YFSETQ. CDR3 residues: CASRESGNEQYF. CDR3 DNA: TGCGCCAGCAGGGAGTCCGGGAACGAGCAGTACTTC.

V gene TRBV19 combines with J gene TRBJ2-3, with D possibly being TRBD2 (5 bases). The CDR3 loop spans 14 amino acids. CDR1 is LNHDA and CDR2 is SQIVND in the germline V gene (reference sequence). V lost 5 bases and J lost 0, with 9 bases in between. The CDR3 reads CASSEQRSTDTQYF. In DNA, the CDR3 is TGTGCCAGTAGTGAACAGCGGAGCACAGATACGCAGTATTTT.

The rearrangement links TRBV6-6 to TRBJ1-2, with unresolved D. Germline V gene data show CDR1 as MNHNY and CDR2 as SVGAGI (reference sequence). V lost 5 bases, J lost 8 bases, and 12 bases lay in between. The length of the CDR3 is 12 residues. CDR3 sequence reads: CASSPLARGYTF. CDR3 DNA: TGTGCCAGCAGTCCACTCGCTAGGGGCTACACCTTC.

CDR3 region: CASSFISGTVNEKLFF. CDR3 nucleotides: TGTGCCAGCAGTTTCATATCCGGGACAGTTAATGAAAAACTGTTTTTT. This chain connects TRBV27 to TRBJ1-4, with 7 positions matching TRBD1. CDR3 length: 16 residues. Germline V CDR1 and CDR2: MNHEY, SMNVEV (reference sequence). The junction had 8 bases not matched to a gene; V was cut back by 3 bases and J by 4 bases.

The V gene is TRBV6-1, the J gene TRBJ2-7; TRBD1 is a possible D gene (7 bases). There are 19 residues in the CDR3. Germline V gene sequence: CDR1 MNHNS, CDR2 SASEGT. V was cut by 1 base and J by 3 bases, with 25 bases left in between. Here the CDR3 reads CASSEEEAITGAGGYEQYF. The CDR3 DNA is TGTGCCAGCAGTGAAGAAGAAGCTATAACGGGGGCAGGGGGCTACGAGCAGTACTTC.

The V and J genes are TRBV29-1 and TRBJ2-2; no clear D. V was clipped by 5 bases and J by 3 bases, with 13 bases between them. The V gene's germline CDR1 is SQVTM and CDR2 ANQGSEA. This CDR3 has 14 amino acids. In nucleotides, the CDR3 is TGCAGCGTTCCGCAGGCCGCGGACACCGGGGAGCTGTTTTTT. This translates into CSVPQAADTGELFF.

The chain uses TRBV27 and TRBJ2-1; 12 bases fit TRBD2. The CDR3 sequence is 20 residues long. CDR1 and CDR2 from the germline V gene are MNHEY and SMNVEV (reference sequence). V trimming: 4 bases; J trimming: 3 bases; junction bases outside the gene matches: 16. The CDR3 DNA reads as TGTGCCAGCAGTTGGCGAGGCGGACTAGCGGGAAATACCAACTACAATGAGCAGTTCTTC. It translates to CASSWRGGLAGNTNYNEQFF.